The TCR beta chain described here comes from a study of identical twins (dated by TCRdb to 2016 to 2017). Regarding the complete study: To test whether fetal clonotypes persist, the study used deep sequencing on TCR alpha and beta repertoires from monozygotic twins, unrelated adults of various ages, and cord blood. To rule out contamination, replicate twin experiments were performed at different times with different library preparation protocols.

With regard to this clonotype: It has no known antigen specificity. Per-base qualities were not stored, and no clone one base away is much larger.

The germline V end is reduced by 5 bases and the J end by 6 bases; junction bases left unmatched: 7. Spanning cysteine to phenylalanine, the CDR3 consists of 13 amino acids. The only DNA kept is the CDR3, 39 bases in frame from the first base. As encoded in the germline V gene (reference sequence), CDR1 is GTSNPN while CDR2 is SVGIG. All donors were healthy Caucasians. Three pairs of female monozygotic twins, all aged about 18 to 29 years, made up the twin cohort. Positive isolation kits from Invitrogen were used to isolate the CD4+ and CD8+ T cell populations. The library came from 5' RACE. TCRdb lists the instrument as Illumina HiSeq 2000. Template switching added a universal primer binding site, and the final cDNA carried a unique molecular identifier that allowed TCR cDNA molecules to be counted accurately. Specific primers in the conserved constant-segment region were used to synthesize first-strand cDNA for TCR alpha and beta chains. To control for contamination, each cDNA library was double barcoded with a SMART-Mk sample barcode plus Illumina barcodes. Two successive PCR steps introduced TruSeq adapter sequences along with Illumina sample barcodes. Sequencing of the TCR alpha and beta cDNA libraries was done on the Illumina HiSeq platform using custom primers. As for how the authors treated the data: Unique molecular identifiers were extracted from raw reads with MiGEC, and CDR3 positions were determined with MiXCR. For each individual, recombination models were inferred using an EM algorithm with the repgenHMM and IGoR tools. The analysis of shared clonotypes was done with the tcR package in R, with sharing normalized by the product of cloneset sizes. To study raw recombination free of thymic and clonal selection effects, out-of-frame nonproductive sequences were analyzed. TCRdb's own reprocessing of the public reads used fastp at Q25 and MiXCR and kept productive beta chains. Records with the same CDR3 protein are collapsed into one entry carrying the most frequent genes and DNA. The V and J calls come from TCRdb's annotation, not from the publication. Recorded for this sample are under 300,000 distinct CDR3 sequences; 5.5% to 7.5% of them occurred a single time. The leading ten clones occupy less than 15% of the sample.

Beyond this particular receptor, the publication reports: Abundant cord blood beta clonotypes carried fewer insertions; young adult naive repertoires showed a weaker similar trend, while memory repertoires showed none. Invariant T cells such as MAIT and iNKT could partly confound zero-insertion analyses, although diverse VJ usage argued against such confounding for most clonotypes. Recombination models systematically underestimated out-of-frame TCR alpha sharing in monozygotic twins but agreed with sharing between unrelated individuals. Compared with coincidental sharing between unrelated individuals, out-of-frame TCR alpha sequences shared between twins had an excess of sequences with low generation probability. Excess twin sharing in beta out-of-frame sequences was weaker because fewer shared sequences lowered the signal-to-noise ratio. Because the same donors could not be followed over many years, conclusions were based on cross-sectional statistical analysis.

These data also formed part of another study, on T cells expressing NK-cell markers. The second study's authors report: In sorted CD3+CD56+NKG2C+, CD3+CD56+NKG2C- and CD3+CD56-NKG2C+ T-cell subsets from 7 to 9 donors, TCR beta-chain repertoires were profiled. Of the eight sequenced donors, seven were found to be HCMV-seropositive and one was found to be HCMV-seronegative. To restrict sorting to alphabetaTCR-expressing T cells, an anti-gammadeltaTCR antibody was added in several experiments. For over five donors, the dominant CD3+CD56+NKG2C+ clonotypes were among the top 10 CD8+ clonotypes and accounted for about 1.0-8% of CD8+ T cells. Those dominant clonotypes were again the most abundant among CD3+CD56-NKG2C+ cells in several donors, at about 25-65%. Whether the expanded NKG2C-expressing T cell clones were specific for HCMV antigens was left unclear. The eight sequenced donors were randomly selected healthy volunteers, three men and five women. HCMV serostatus was determined by detecting HCMV-specific IgG in serum with a commercial ELISA kit. Reads were demultiplexed and grouped by UMI with MIGEC, and clonotypes were assembled and quantified with MiTCR. To remove erroneous sequences, TCR cDNA sequences were retained only when supported by two or more reads. The tcR package was used for downstream repertoire analysis, and clonotypes were matched between fractions using CDR3 nucleotide sequence together with V segment. VDJmatch was used to annotate antigen specificity against VDJdb, with one amino acid substitution in CDR3 permitted.

Sequenced material: CD8+ T cells sorted from blood. This receptor was obtained from a woman aged 18-29 years in good health. This chain is built from TRBV30 and TRBJ2-1; 7 central nucleotides agree with TRBD2. The DNA sequence follows: TGTGCCTGGGACCCAAGCGGGATCAATGAGCAGTTCTTC. Its protein is CAWDPSGINEQFF.